The rows below give T cell receptor beta chains drawn from one sample of a study of blood T cell repertoires in COVID-19. TCRdb keeps only in-frame clones here, not all; method: immunoSEQ multiplex PCR. The sample has 50,000 to 75,000 clones, approximately 80% seen once. The specimen sequenced was peripheral blood. These receptors were collected from a man aged 55 to 70 with COVID-19, enrolled during active disease. CDR3s include the opening cysteine and the closing phenylalanine or tryptophan. Each record gives: J gene, clone size, V gene, D gene, CDR3 protein, CDR3 DNA. D genes are given only for firm matches. Clone size is stated in some rows and not others, as once, few, many or a class when expanded.

TRBJ2-5,-,TRBV7-9,TRBD2,CASSPGLGYETQYF,TGTGCCAGCAGCCCCGGACTAGGGTACGAGACCCAGTACTTC
TRBJ2-7,-,TRBV3-1/TRBV3-2,TRBD2,CASSQGPGLAGTYEQYF,TGTGCCAGCAGCCAAGGCCCGGGACTAGCCGGCACCTACGAGCAGTACTTC
TRBJ2-7,few,TRBV5-6,TRBD2,CASSLTSGTRISYEQYF,TGTGCCAGCAGCTTAACCTCCGGGACTAGGATCTCCTACGAGCAGTACTTC
TRBJ1-2,few,TRBV6-2/TRBV6-3,-,CASSYRANYGYTF,TGTGCCAGCAGTTACCGAGCTAACTATGGCTACACCTTC
TRBJ2-1,once,TRBV29-1,TRBD2,CSVVRGLPYNEQFF,TGCAGCGTCGTTAGGGGACTACCCTACAATGAGCAGTTCTTC
TRBJ2-5,once,TRBV5-5,TRBD1,CASSLRTGGGETQYF,TGTGCCAGCAGCTTAAGGACAGGGGGCGGAGAGACCCAGTACTTC
TRBJ2-5,-,TRBV7-9,-,CASSTRTGFETQYF,TGTGCCAGCAGCACTCGTACAGGGTTCGAGACCCAGTACTTC
TRBJ2-1,-,TRBV6-1,TRBD2,CASSEAGRGDSIDEQFF,TGTGCCAGCAGTGAAGCCGGACGGGGGGACTCAATCGATGAGCAGTTCTTC
TRBJ2-5,-,TRBV4-1,-,CASSQDRARETQYF,TGCGCCAGCAGCCAAGACAGGGCACGAGAGACCCAGTACTTC
TRBJ2-7,-,TRBV2,-,CASKGILGDEQYF,TGTGCCAGCAAAGGTATTTTGGGAGACGAGCAGTACTTC
TRBJ2-3,-,TRBV30,-,CAWSPTATDTQYF,TGTGCCTGGAGCCCGACAGCCACAGATACGCAGTATTTT
TRBJ2-4,-,TRBV6-5,TRBD1,CASRRQGKKYF,TGTGCCAGCAGGAGACAGGGAAAGAAGTACTTC
TRBJ2-3,-,TRBV11-2,TRBD2,CASSFRLAGRSDTQYF,TGTGCCAGCAGCTTCCGACTAGCGGGGAGGTCAGATACGCAGTATTTT
TRBJ2-1,once,TRBV21-1,-,CASSIELAGVYNEQFF,TGTGCCAGCAGCATCGAGCTAGCGGGAGTCTACAATGAGCAGTTCTTC
TRBJ2-7,medium-sized,TRBV29-1,-,CSAGGGYEQYF,TGCAGCGCCGGGGGAGGATACGAGCAGTACTTC
TRBJ1-3,-,TRBV12-5,-,CASGLRTGPGDGNTIYF,TGTGCTAGTGGTTTGAGAACGGGTCCGGGGGACGGAAACACCATATATTTT
TRBJ2-1,few,TRBV24-1,-,CATSDVLAEQFF,TGTGCCACCAGTGATGTCCTAGCGGAGCAGTTCTTC
TRBJ1-5,-,TRBV5-1,TRBD1,CASSLAGQGPNQPQHF,TGCGCCAGCAGCTTGGCCGGACAGGGGCCGAATCAGCCCCAGCATTTT
TRBJ1-6,-,TRBV18,TRBD1,CASSSYVGDRGLTNSPLHF,TGTGCCAGCTCATCTTATGTTGGGGACAGGGGGCTAACGAATTCACCCCTCCACTTT
TRBJ2-1,-,TRBV28,-,CASSLSFPVDEQFF,TGTGCCAGCAGTTTATCCTTTCCGGTAGATGAGCAGTTCTTC
TRBJ2-7,-,TRBV4-1,TRBD2,CASSQGGLARMGEQYF,TGCGCCAGCAGCCAAGGAGGACTAGCGAGAATGGGCGAGCAGTACTTC
TRBJ1-1,-,TRBV5-1,TRBD1,CASSFQSKTGTMNTEAFF,TGCGCCAGCAGCTTCCAATCCAAGACAGGGACAATGAACACTGAAGCTTTCTTT
TRBJ2-3,once,TRBV4-1,-,CASSQDSYSTDTQYF,TGCGCCAGCAGCCAAGATAGCTACTCCACAGATACGCAGTATTTT
TRBJ2-3,-,TRBV24-1,-,CITGDVASTDTQYF,TGTATAACTGGCGACGTAGCTAGCACAGATACGCAGTATTTT
TRBJ2-3,-,TRBV27,-,CASSPPGQRTDTQYF,TGTGCCAGCAGCCCCCCCGGACAACGCACAGATACGCAGTATTTT
TRBJ2-3,-,TRBV9,-,CASSVGVEATDTQYF,TGTGCCAGCAGCGTTGGAGTGGAGGCCACAGATACGCAGTATTTT
TRBJ2-1,-,TRBV7-2,-,CASSSTSTSYNEQFF,TGTGCCAGCAGCTCTACCTCTACTAGTTACAATGAGCAGTTCTTC
TRBJ1-6,-,TRBV11-2,TRBD1,CASSKDRVDYNSPLHF,TGTGCCAGCAGCAAGGACAGGGTTGACTATAATTCACCCCTCCACTTT
TRBJ1-3,-,TRBV6-5,-,CASRPPGWDTIYF,TGTGCCAGCAGGCCCCCAGGTTGGGACACCATATATTTT
TRBJ2-3,-,TRBV5-1,TRBD1,CASSSTGGADTQYF,TGCGCCAGCAGCTCAACAGGGGGCGCAGATACGCAGTATTTT
TRBJ2-5,-,TRBV30,TRBD2,CAWSMLAATETQYF,TGTGCCTGGAGTATGCTAGCGGCCACGGAGACCCAGTACTTC
TRBJ2-1,few,TRBV5-4,TRBD2,CASSLGLAGAAYNEQFF,TGTGCCAGCAGCTTGGGACTAGCGGGAGCGGCATACAATGAGCAGTTCTTC
TRBJ2-1,-,TRBV24-1,-,CATSDPGQNNEQFF,TGTGCCACCAGTGACCCTGGACAGAACAATGAGCAGTTCTTC
TRBJ2-3,-,TRBV9,-,CASSALVADTQYF,TGTGCCAGCAGCGCACTAGTTGCAGATACGCAGTATTTT
TRBJ2-1,once,TRBV12-2,-,CASLIKGSGGNEQFF,TGTGCAAGTCTCATTAAAGGGTCAGGGGGCAATGAGCAGTTCTTC
TRBJ2-7,-,TRBV5-1,TRBD2,CASSNREGRLEQYF,TGCGCCAGCAGCAACCGGGAGGGGCGTCTCGAGCAGTACTTC
TRBJ2-5,-,TRBV2,TRBD2,CASRFPGGRQTQYF,TGTGCCAGCAGATTCCCGGGGGGGCGGCAGACCCAGTACTTC
TRBJ2-7,-,TRBV5-6,-,CASSFLGPSYEQYF,TGTGCCAGCAGCTTCTTGGGGCCCTCCTACGAGCAGTACTTC
TRBJ1-6,-,TRBV12-3/TRBV12-4,-,CASSLGRISPLHF,TGTGCCAGCAGTTTGGGGAGAATTTCACCCCTCCACTTT
TRBJ1-1,-,TRBV18,TRBD1,CASSPALQGRQNTEAFF,TGTGCCAGCTCACCCGCTTTACAGGGGAGGCAGAACACTGAAGCTTTCTTT
TRBJ1-2,once,TRBV7-9,-,CASSPGGLENGYTF,TGTGCCAGCAGCCCCGGGGGGTTAGAGAATGGCTACACCTTC
TRBJ2-2,-,TRBV19,-,CASSELVDGELFF,TGTGCCAGTAGTGAGCTAGTAGACGGGGAGCTGTTTTTT
TRBJ2-3,-,TRBV30,-,CAWSVASTDTQYF,TGTGCCTGGAGTGTGGCTAGCACAGATACGCAGTATTTT
TRBJ2-5,-,TRBV18,TRBD2,CASSPGSGGQETQYF,TGTGCCAGCTCCCCAGGCTCCGGGGGGCAAGAGACCCAGTACTTC
TRBJ1-5,-,TRBV11-2,-,CASSSSDRNQPQHF,TGTGCCAGCAGCTCCTCAGACAGAAATCAGCCCCAGCATTTT
TRBJ1-2,-,TRBV7-9,-,CASSQDRYGYTF,TGTGCCAGCAGCCAAGACAGATATGGCTACACCTTC
TRBJ2-5,many,TRBV7-3,TRBD2,CASSLSGSRETQYF,TGTGCCAGCAGCTTAAGCGGGAGTAGAGAGACCCAGTACTTC
TRBJ2-7,-,TRBV28,TRBD1,CASSPTDRRISSYEQYF,TGTGCCAGCAGTCCCACGGACAGGCGGATTTCCTCCTACGAGCAGTACTTC
TRBJ2-3,-,TRBV29-1,TRBD1,CSVRIQGADTQYF,TGCAGCGTACGAATTCAGGGGGCTGATACGCAGTATTTT
TRBJ2-5,-,TRBV2,-,CASIRGSQETQYF,TGTGCCAGCATTCGGGGTTCGCAAGAGACCCAGTACTTC
TRBJ2-7,-,TRBV7-3,-,CASSLTGSIGDEQYF,TGTGCCAGCAGCTTAACTGGTAGTATCGGTGACGAGCAGTACTTC